This T cell receptor beta chain comes out of a study of T cells after yellow fever vaccination. This clonotype was seen only a few times. Its antigen is unknown. This CDR3 comprises 14 residues. J gave up 0 bases and V 6 bases, and 7 bases lay outside the gene matches. Germline values: CDR1 DFQATT, CDR2 SNEGSKA (reference sequence). Study-wide results and limits: Though it reached lower strength, the secondary response hit its peak faster, day 5 versus 15.

5'RACE template switching added a universal primer site and UMIs to TCR cDNA. TCRdb ran MiXCR on the 5' RACE reads and lists one entry per CDR3 protein. The sample has about 500,000 distinct CDR3 sequences; around a sixth are singletons. The source was PBMCs, collected 5 to 6 days after the first yellow fever vaccination. The rearrangement uses TRBV20-1 and TRBJ2-7; the match to TRBD1 covers 8 bases. The clonotype comes from a man between 18 and 29 years old who received the YFV17D yellow fever vaccine. The CDR3 spells CSAQATGASYEQYF. The CDR3, as DNA: TGCAGTGCGCAAGCGACAGGGGCCTCCTACGAGCAGTACTTC.